This entry features one T cell receptor beta chain sequence. Its antigen is not known. The data originate from a study of cytomegalovirus exposure and HLA in healthy donors. Study-wide context: Early release data held 80 million to 100 million unique TCRs from HLA-typed donors.

Study observations and caveats: As a later analysis showed, a missense DCLRE1C variant was linked to trimming of TCR beta V- and J-genes.

The CDR3 runs to 16 residues. From germline, CDR1 is SGHTA and CDR2 FQGNSA. V shed 1 base, J shed 0 bases, and the junction held 3 bases outside the gene matches. A multiplex PCR was run with 60 Vbeta primers and 13 Jbeta primers. TCRdb keeps only in-frame clones here, not all; method: immunoSEQ multiplex PCR. The data hold about 150,000 clones, with 9.7% observed a single time. The gene calls are TRBV7-2 and TRBJ2-1; 7 positions agree with TRBD2. The sequencing input was PBMCs. This clonotype was sampled from a man in his fifties in good health and CMV-seronegative. CDR3 sequence reads: CASSLVGGSSYNEQFF. Written as DNA, the CDR3 is TGTGCCAGCAGCTTAGTAGGCGGGAGCTCCTACAATGAGCAGTTCTTC.